This is a list of T cell receptor beta chains from one sample in a study of T cell repertoires in cytomegalovirus infection. MiXCR was run by TCRdb on the reads, yielding one entry per CDR3 protein. In the table there are around 240,000 distinct CDR3 sequences, 22% of which are singletons. Sequenced material: CD8+ T cells from PBMCs. The origin of the receptors is a human donor in good health (CMV status not recorded). Some clones in this sample may be carry-over from other donors' samples. CDR3s leave out the opening cysteine and the closing phenylalanine or tryptophan.

V gene	J gene	CDR3 protein
TRBV7-9	TRBJ2-3	ASSSPSWAAETTDTQY
TRBV28	TRBJ2-7	ASSRVQRYEQY
TRBV2	TRBJ2-7	ASSPLGARINSEQY
TRBV28	TRBJ2-3	ASTSVGEGTDTQY
TRBV27	TRBJ1-2	ASSLAGSEHGYT
TRBV11-1	TRBJ2-7	ASSIGRSSYEQY
TRBV28	TRBJ2-7	ASSYPGSSGSEQY
TRBV12-3/TRBV12-4	TRBJ2-3	ASSLDGADTQY
TRBV6-5	TRBJ1-6	ASSYSGSPFADSPLH
TRBV7-9	TRBJ1-2	ASIYSGGADGYT
TRBV5-4	TRBJ2-6	ASSLRGQGATGANVLT
TRBV10-3	TRBJ2-7	AISESTTNEQY
TRBV5-6	TRBJ2-1	ASSLGGGSGQQF
TRBV7-9	TRBJ2-7	ASSPDSSGGAREQY
TRBV7-3	TRBJ1-3	ASSRTVGNTIN
TRBV7-2	TRBJ1-3	ASSSRHLIAGNTIY
TRBV9	TRBJ2-7	ASSAGTSGGRTYEQY
TRBV7-2	TRBJ2-1	ASNPTSGSYNEQF
TRBV28	TRBJ2-5	ASSFRLAETQY
TRBV28	TRBJ2-6	ASSLGGTGALWANVLT
TRBV5-8	TRBJ2-1	ASSLVGKGF
TRBV20-1	TRBJ2-7	SAQRTGSPYEQY
TRBV19	TRBJ2-1	ASSATGGSAYNEQF
TRBV7-9	TRBJ1-2	ASSDRDTNYGYT
TRBV7-6	TRBJ2-1	AGSTEQF
TRBV20-1	TRBJ2-7	SARDLGEPSYEQY
TRBV3-1	TRBJ2-2	ASSQEQGRLTGELF